Sequencing of this T cell receptor beta chain was carried out in a study of vaccination effects on CD4 cells after COVID-19. Concerning this clone itself: Its cognate antigen is unknown.

TCRdb's table, derived via immunoSEQ multiplex PCR, lists solely in-frame clones and lacks some. The table shows some 70,000 clones, with 65% to 80% occurring only once. On roughly day 10 of culture, CD4+ T cells were separated out. As their vaccination, participants received two doses of either BNT162b2 or mRNA-1273. Negative nucleocapsid antibody tests before and after vaccination confirmed no previous SARS-CoV-2 infection. The CDR3 runs to 13 residues. Germline loops: CDR1 MNHEY, CDR2 SVGEGT. J was trimmed by 7 bases and V by 5 bases; bases with no gene match: 6. The chain joins TRBV6-2 or TRBV6-3 to TRBJ2-3, with 7 nucleotides matching TRBD1. The sample in question was CD4+ T cells from PBMCs cultured without peptide, obtained after COVID-19 vaccination. The clonotype comes from a human donor who received a COVID-19 vaccine. CDR3 sequence reads: CASSRTGTHTQYF. CDR3 sequence (DNA): TGTGCCAGCAGTCGGACAGGTACCCATACGCAGTATTTT.